These T cell receptor beta chains were read from a single sample in a study of T cell responses to AZD1222 COVID-19 vaccine. TCRdb's copy holds only in-frame clones and misses some; the assay was immunoSEQ multiplex PCR. The repertoire holds roughly 160,000 clones, with about nine tenths as singletons. The sequences come from peripheral blood, collected on day 0 of AZD1222 vaccination. The receptors shown here come from an adult in good health. CDR3s include the opening cysteine and the closing phenylalanine or tryptophan. Each record gives: D gene, V gene, clone size, J gene, CDR3 DNA, CDR3 protein. The D gene is left open where the match is weak. Rows give clone size only sometimes, using once, few, many, or a class for an expanded clone.

D gene: TRBD2; V gene: TRBV9; clone size: -; J gene: TRBJ2-2; CDR3 DNA: TGTGCCAGCAGCGTTAGCGGGAGGGCGGGCACCGGGGAGCTGTTTTTT; CDR3 protein: CASSVSGRAGTGELFF
D gene: TRBD1; V gene: TRBV5-1; clone size: -; J gene: TRBJ1-1; CDR3 DNA: TGCGCCAGCAGCTTGGTGGGCAGGGGGATGGGTGCTGAAGCTTTCTTT; CDR3 protein: CASSLVGRGMGAEAFF
D gene: TRBD1; V gene: TRBV28; clone size: -; J gene: TRBJ2-3; CDR3 DNA: TGTGCCAGCAGCCACGGACAGGGAACAGATACGCAGTATTTT; CDR3 protein: CASSHGQGTDTQYF
D gene: TRBD2; V gene: TRBV2; clone size: -; J gene: TRBJ2-5; CDR3 DNA: TGTGCCAGCAGTGAACTAGCGGGGAGCGAGACCCAGTACTTC; CDR3 protein: CASSELAGSETQYF
D gene: -; V gene: TRBV7-2; clone size: -; J gene: TRBJ1-1; CDR3 DNA: TGTGCCAGCAGCGCCCCCTTGGGGGCGAACACTGAAGCTTTCTTT; CDR3 protein: CASSAPLGANTEAFF
D gene: -; V gene: TRBV28; clone size: once; J gene: TRBJ1-1; CDR3 DNA: TGTGCCAGCAGTTTATACACTGAAGCTTTCTTT; CDR3 protein: CASSLYTEAFF
D gene: TRBD2; V gene: TRBV19; clone size: -; J gene: TRBJ2-3; CDR3 DNA: TGTGCCAGTAGTCTATCTAGCGGGACAGATACGCAGTATTTT; CDR3 protein: CASSLSSGTDTQYF
D gene: -; V gene: TRBV10-3; clone size: once; J gene: TRBJ1-5; CDR3 DNA: TGTGCCATCAGCTCCGGGGTGGGCGCGGGGAATCAGCCCCAGCATTTT; CDR3 protein: CAISSGVGAGNQPQHF
D gene: -; V gene: TRBV9; clone size: -; J gene: TRBJ2-1; CDR3 DNA: TGTGCCAGCAGCGTAGGCGGGGCGGGAACGCCTGAGCAGTTCTTC; CDR3 protein: CASSVGGAGTPEQFF
D gene: -; V gene: TRBV19; clone size: -; J gene: TRBJ1-5; CDR3 DNA: TGTGCCAGTAGTACCCGACAGGAACCTCAGCCCCAGCATTTT; CDR3 protein: CASSTRQEPQPQHF
D gene: -; V gene: TRBV9; clone size: -; J gene: TRBJ2-2; CDR3 DNA: TGTGCCAGCAGCGCCGCAGGGAGCCGAAAGCAGAACACCGGGGAGCTGTTTTTT; CDR3 protein: CASSAAGSRKQNTGELFF
D gene: -; V gene: TRBV30; clone size: few; J gene: TRBJ1-4; CDR3 DNA: TGTGCCTGGAGTGGGAAAGGTTTGGCGGCACCTTCTGAAAAACTGTTTTTT; CDR3 protein: CAWSGKGLAAPSEKLFF
D gene: -; V gene: TRBV7-9; clone size: -; J gene: TRBJ2-5; CDR3 DNA: TGTGCCAGCAGCTTAGTAACTACCCAAGAGACCCAGTACTTC; CDR3 protein: CASSLVTTQETQYF
D gene: -; V gene: TRBV27; clone size: few; J gene: TRBJ2-7; CDR3 DNA: TGTGCCAGCAGTTCACTCCGCGGACAGATAGCTTACGAGCAGTACTTC; CDR3 protein: CASSSLRGQIAYEQYF
D gene: -; V gene: TRBV19; clone size: -; J gene: TRBJ2-3; CDR3 DNA: TGTGCCAGTAGTATAGAGGGAGGACGCACAGATACGCAGTATTTT; CDR3 protein: CASSIEGGRTDTQYF
D gene: -; V gene: TRBV6-2/TRBV6-3; clone size: -; J gene: TRBJ2-7; CDR3 DNA: TGTGCCAGCAGTTACAATCCTGTAGGGTCCTACGAGCAGTACTTC; CDR3 protein: CASSYNPVGSYEQYF
D gene: TRBD1; V gene: TRBV7-8; clone size: -; J gene: TRBJ1-2; CDR3 DNA: TGTGCCAGCAGCCGGGTGGAGGGGGCGCAGGTCTATGGCTACACCTTC; CDR3 protein: CASSRVEGAQVYGYTF
D gene: -; V gene: TRBV5-5; clone size: -; J gene: TRBJ2-7; CDR3 DNA: TGTGCCAGCAGCTTGGTCTTGACCGGGACTTTTCGCTACGAGCAGTACTTC; CDR3 protein: CASSLVLTGTFRYEQYF
D gene: -; V gene: TRBV7-2; clone size: -; J gene: TRBJ1-5; CDR3 DNA: TGTGCCAGCAGCTTAGGTGCCCCAACAAATCAGCCCCAGCATTTT; CDR3 protein: CASSLGAPTNQPQHF
D gene: TRBD2; V gene: TRBV5-4; clone size: -; J gene: TRBJ2-3; CDR3 DNA: TGTGCCAGCAGCTTGGGCGGGGGGGCAGATACGCAGTATTTT; CDR3 protein: CASSLGGGADTQYF
D gene: -; V gene: TRBV10-3; clone size: -; J gene: TRBJ1-5; CDR3 DNA: TGTGCCATCAGTAACAGCAATCAGCCCCAGCATTTT; CDR3 protein: CAISNSNQPQHF
D gene: -; V gene: TRBV11-3; clone size: once; J gene: TRBJ2-3; CDR3 DNA: TGTGCCAGCAGCAGTAAATCTAGAGATACGCAGTATTTT; CDR3 protein: CASSSKSRDTQYF
D gene: TRBD1; V gene: TRBV28; clone size: -; J gene: TRBJ1-2; CDR3 DNA: TGTGCCAGCAGGCCGACAGGGGGGTATGGCTACACCTTC; CDR3 protein: CASRPTGGYGYTF
D gene: -; V gene: TRBV6-2/TRBV6-3; clone size: once; J gene: TRBJ1-1; CDR3 DNA: TGTGCCAGCAGTTACGCCGTCGGTGAAGCTTTCTTT; CDR3 protein: CASSYAVGEAFF
D gene: -; V gene: TRBV10-3; clone size: -; J gene: TRBJ2-7; CDR3 DNA: TGTGCCATCAGTGGCCAGCTTTCCTACGAGCAGTACTTC; CDR3 protein: CAISGQLSYEQYF
D gene: TRBD1; V gene: TRBV30; clone size: -; J gene: TRBJ1-4; CDR3 DNA: TGTGCCTGGAGTGGCGGGACAGGGGTTGAAAAACTGTTTTTT; CDR3 protein: CAWSGGTGVEKLFF
D gene: -; V gene: TRBV28; clone size: few; J gene: TRBJ1-5; CDR3 DNA: TGTGCCAGCAGTTTGAGGGGGGGAGAGGATCAGCCCCAGCATTTT; CDR3 protein: CASSLRGGEDQPQHF
D gene: -; V gene: TRBV6-2/TRBV6-3; clone size: few; J gene: TRBJ2-6; CDR3 DNA: TGTGCCAGCAGCTTTAGGGGGTCCGGGGCCAACGTCCTGACTTTC; CDR3 protein: CASSFRGSGANVLTF
D gene: TRBD1; V gene: TRBV6-5; clone size: -; J gene: TRBJ1-5; CDR3 DNA: TGTGCCAGCAGTTACTCGCTTCCGCGAGGGGGCCAGCCCCAGCATTTT; CDR3 protein: CASSYSLPRGGQPQHF
D gene: TRBD2; V gene: TRBV5-1; clone size: -; J gene: TRBJ2-7; CDR3 DNA: TGCGCCAGCAGCTCTAGCGGACACTACGAGCAGTACTTC; CDR3 protein: CASSSSGHYEQYF
D gene: TRBD1; V gene: TRBV9; clone size: -; J gene: TRBJ2-5; CDR3 DNA: TGTGCCAGCAGCCGAGACAGGGACCGGCGCGAGACCCAGTACTTC; CDR3 protein: CASSRDRDRRETQYF
D gene: -; V gene: TRBV19; clone size: -; J gene: TRBJ1-5; CDR3 DNA: TGTGCCAGTACCATACATTGGAATCAGCCCCAGCATTTT; CDR3 protein: CASTIHWNQPQHF
D gene: -; V gene: TRBV4-3; clone size: -; J gene: TRBJ2-3; CDR3 DNA: TGCGCCAGCAGCCAAGACGGACAGATAACAGATACGCAGTATTTT; CDR3 protein: CASSQDGQITDTQYF
D gene: -; V gene: TRBV11-2; clone size: -; J gene: TRBJ1-4; CDR3 DNA: TGTGCCAGCAGCTTAGTAGGAGGGACGGATGAAAAACTGTTTTTT; CDR3 protein: CASSLVGGTDEKLFF
D gene: TRBD1; V gene: TRBV12-5; clone size: -; J gene: TRBJ2-1; CDR3 DNA: TGTGCTAGTGGTTCGGGACAGCTACCTTACAATGAGCAGTTCTTC; CDR3 protein: CASGSGQLPYNEQFF
D gene: -; V gene: TRBV18; clone size: -; J gene: TRBJ2-5; CDR3 DNA: TGTGCCAGCTCCCGACCGGGGGAAGAGACCCAGTACTTC; CDR3 protein: CASSRPGEETQYF
D gene: TRBD2; V gene: TRBV3-1/TRBV3-2; clone size: -; J gene: TRBJ2-7; CDR3 DNA: TGTGCCAGCAGCCCACTCCTCGCGGGCATAGCGGGAGCCGACTACGAGCAGTACTTC; CDR3 protein: CASSPLLAGIAGADYEQYF
D gene: TRBD1; V gene: TRBV29-1; clone size: -; J gene: TRBJ2-3; CDR3 DNA: TGCAGCGTTGATCCCGGACAGGGAACGCAGTATTTT; CDR3 protein: CSVDPGQGTQYF
D gene: -; V gene: TRBV6-5; clone size: -; J gene: TRBJ2-7; CDR3 DNA: TGTGCCAGCAGGGGGTTTGGATCCTACGAGCAGTACTTC; CDR3 protein: CASRGFGSYEQYF
D gene: TRBD1; V gene: TRBV9; clone size: -; J gene: TRBJ1-4; CDR3 DNA: TGTGCCAGCACCCCCGGGACAGGGGACGAAAAACTGTTTTTT; CDR3 protein: CASTPGTGDEKLFF
D gene: -; V gene: TRBV19; clone size: -; J gene: TRBJ1-5; CDR3 DNA: TGTGCCAGTAGTAAGGGGGACGTTAGCAATCAGCCCCAGCATTTT; CDR3 protein: CASSKGDVSNQPQHF
D gene: -; V gene: TRBV7-7; clone size: -; J gene: TRBJ2-3; CDR3 DNA: TGTGCTAACGCAGGGGCCGGCACAGATACGCAGTATTTT; CDR3 protein: CANAGAGTDTQYF
D gene: -; V gene: TRBV30; clone size: -; J gene: TRBJ1-4; CDR3 DNA: TGTGCCTGGAGTCAGGGTAAACGGGAGAATGGCGAAAAACTGTTTTTT; CDR3 protein: CAWSQGKRENGEKLFF
D gene: -; V gene: TRBV24-1; clone size: -; J gene: TRBJ1-5; CDR3 DNA: TGTGCCACCAGTGCCCAGGGTTTAGGCAATCAGCCCCAGCATTTT; CDR3 protein: CATSAQGLGNQPQHF
D gene: -; V gene: TRBV25-1; clone size: -; J gene: TRBJ2-3; CDR3 DNA: TGTGCCAGCAGTTTACTAGAGGATACGCAGTATTTT; CDR3 protein: CASSLLEDTQYF
D gene: -; V gene: TRBV18; clone size: -; J gene: TRBJ1-3; CDR3 DNA: TGTGCCAGCTCCCCGACAGCAGCGAGTGGAAACACCATATATTTT; CDR3 protein: CASSPTAASGNTIYF
D gene: -; V gene: TRBV3-1/TRBV3-2; clone size: -; J gene: TRBJ1-1; CDR3 DNA: TGTGCCAGCAGCCATGGCGCTATGAACACTGAAGCTTTCTTT; CDR3 protein: CASSHGAMNTEAFF
D gene: TRBD1; V gene: TRBV11-2; clone size: few; J gene: TRBJ2-7; CDR3 DNA: TGTGCCAGCAGCTTAGGGACAGGGCCCTACGAGCAGTACTTC; CDR3 protein: CASSLGTGPYEQYF
D gene: -; V gene: TRBV14; clone size: -; J gene: TRBJ1-6; CDR3 DNA: TGTGCCAGCAGCCAAGATTTTAGTTTGGTGGCGCGGAGCGCTAATTCACCCCTCCACTTT; CDR3 protein: CASSQDFSLVARSANSPLHF
D gene: -; V gene: TRBV29-1; clone size: -; J gene: TRBJ1-1; CDR3 DNA: TGCAGCGTTGAGGGTGACGAATCCGAAGCTTTCTTT; CDR3 protein: CSVEGDESEAFF
D gene: TRBD1; V gene: TRBV19; clone size: -; J gene: TRBJ1-2; CDR3 DNA: TGTGCCAGTAGTCTCACGACAGGGTCTACGAGCTACACCTTC; CDR3 protein: CASSLTTGSTSYTF
D gene: TRBD1; V gene: TRBV9; clone size: -; J gene: TRBJ1-1; CDR3 DNA: TGTGCCAGCAGCGTAGCACAGGGGGTCGCTGAAGCTTTCTTT; CDR3 protein: CASSVAQGVAEAFF
D gene: TRBD1; V gene: TRBV5-1; clone size: -; J gene: TRBJ1-1; CDR3 DNA: TGCGCCAGCAGCCTCGGACAGGCCACCACTGAAGCTTTCTTT; CDR3 protein: CASSLGQATTEAFF
D gene: -; V gene: TRBV28; clone size: -; J gene: TRBJ1-1; CDR3 DNA: TGTGCCAGCAGTTCCCGGCCCACTGAAGCTTTCTTT; CDR3 protein: CASSSRPTEAFF
D gene: TRBD1; V gene: TRBV2; clone size: -; J gene: TRBJ1-5; CDR3 DNA: TGTGCCAGCAGGGAGACAGGGACTCAGCCCCAGCATTTT; CDR3 protein: CASRETGTQPQHF
D gene: -; V gene: TRBV5-5; clone size: -; J gene: TRBJ2-5; CDR3 DNA: TGTGCCAGCAGCTTGGGGCAGGGAGAGACCCAGTACTTC; CDR3 protein: CASSLGQGETQYF
D gene: -; V gene: TRBV6-1; clone size: -; J gene: TRBJ2-5; CDR3 DNA: TGTGCCAGCAGTGAAGCGCTTCGGCGGGGAGGCGGAGAGACCCAGTACTTC; CDR3 protein: CASSEALRRGGGETQYF
D gene: -; V gene: TRBV10-3; clone size: -; J gene: TRBJ1-6; CDR3 DNA: TGTGCCATCAGTGATGGACAGAGCTCCTATAATTCACCCCTCCACTTT; CDR3 protein: CAISDGQSSYNSPLHF